This T cell receptor (beta chain) was sequenced for a study of shared clonotypes between healthy human individuals. This CDR3 comprises 16 residues. CDR1 SGHNT and CDR2 YYREEE come from the germline V gene (reference sequence). Trimming removed 4 bases from V and 2 bases from J; junction bases left unmatched: 8. An assay was performed, and its level was deep. Generated by immunoSEQ multiplex PCR, the TCRdb table keeps only in-frame clones and is missing some. The profile shows hundreds of thousands of clones, around four fifths of them singletons. Input material: memory CD4+ T cells sorted from blood. Indicated subset: CD45RA-negative fraction. The rearrangement joins TRBV5-4 to TRBJ2-1, with TRBD2 matching 8 bases. This TCR was sampled from a woman in her 30s in good health. CDR3 DNA sequence: TGTGCCAGCAGCACATCCGGGACTAGGGCCTACAATGAGCAGTTCTTC. Translating it yields CASSTSGTRAYNEQFF.